The 5 T cell receptor beta chains given below trace back to one sample, sequenced in a study of shared clonotypes between healthy human individuals. Profiling relied on immunoSEQ multiplex PCR, and the TCRdb table lists in-frame clones only, not all of them. The sample includes 2 million to 2.5 million clones, approximately 94% seen only once; the top ten take more than 1.5%. Naive CD8 cells lacked CD45RO, underwent positive selection for CCR7 and left out terminally differentiated effector memory CD45RA+ cells. The sample taken for sequencing was naive CD8+ T cells from PBMCs. These receptors originate from a man aged 18 to 29 in good health. Some clones in this sample may be carry-over from other donors' samples.

The rearrangement uses TRBV7-9 and TRBJ2-7; no definite D call. Germline values: CDR1 SEHNR, CDR2 FQNEAQ (reference sequence). This CDR3 is built from 15 residues. Trimming stripped 2 bases from V and 6 bases from J, with 17 bases between. CDR3 nucleotide sequence: TGTGCCAGCAGCTTAAACTTCGCCGATGAGTCCGAGCAGTACTTC. Protein: CASSLNFADESEQYF.

The chain uses TRBV7-6 and TRBJ2-7; D not certain. CDR1 is SGHVS, CDR2 FNYEAQ, per germline. The V gene lost 5 bases and the J gene lost 2 bases, with 7 bases spanning the gap. CDR3 length: 12 residues. The DNA of the CDR3 is TGTGCCAGCAGCCCTACCCCCTACGAGCAGTACTTC. Its translation: CASSPTPYEQYF. The variable domain in full, completed from reference TRBV7-6 and TRBJ2-7, reads GAGVSQSPRYKVTKRGQDVALRCDPISGHVSLYWYRQALGQGPEFLTYFNYEAQQDKSGLPNDRFSAERPEGSISTLTIQRTEQRDSAMYRCASSPTPYEQYFGPGTRLTVT.

The chain employs TRBV4-2 and TRBJ2-1; TRBD2 matches 12 bases. J was trimmed by 7 bases and V by 0 bases; bases with no gene match: 16. The germline CDR1 and CDR2 sequences are LGHNA and YNFKEQ. The CDR3 length is 20 residues. In nucleotides, the CDR3 is TGTGCCAGCAGCCAAGAGGGCGCCCTGGTGGGACTAGCGGGTGTGAATGAGCAGTTCTTC. It codes for CASSQEGALVGLAGVNEQFF.

The J gene is TRBJ1-4, the V gene TRBV18; a possible D gene is TRBD1 (5 bases). The CDR3 is made up of 14 amino acids. The V gene lost 4 bases and the J gene lost 6 bases, with 12 bases spanning the gap. Germline V CDR1 and CDR2: KGHSH, LQKENI. For the CDR3, the DNA is TGTGCCAGCTCACACGCCGGGACGTATGAAAAACTGTTTTTT. Encoded protein: CASSHAGTYEKLFF.

The count of this clone is one. The chain is built from TRBV4-3 and TRBJ2-7; maybe TRBD2 (6 bases). The CDR3 length is 16 residues. With 0 bases removed from V and 1 base from J, the gap between germline ends came to 13 bases. Germline CDR1 is LGHNA and CDR2 is YSLEER. The CDR3 DNA follows: TGCGCCAGCAGCCAAGAACGCGGGACGGATTCCTACGAGCAGTACTTC. It is translated as CASSQERGTDSYEQYF.